This entry is about one T cell receptor beta chain. The germline CDR1 and CDR2 sequences are SGHKS and YYEKEE (reference sequence). Deletions cut 2 bases from V and 5 bases from J, with 11 bases between. The CDR3 contains 14 residues. This specimen comes from a study of blood T cell repertoires in COVID-19. Clones were read by immunoSEQ multiplex PCR, and TCRdb kept only the in-frame ones, dropping some. The data show around 300,000 clones, 70% to 90% seen once. This TCR was sampled from a woman in her thirties with active or convalescent COVID-19. The specimen was peripheral blood. J is TRBJ2-1 and V is TRBV5-5; a possible D gene is TRBD2 (5 bases). CDR3 residues: CASSLTRNNNEQFF. DNA for the CDR3: TGTGCCAGCAGCTTAACTAGAAATAACAATGAGCAGTTCTTC.